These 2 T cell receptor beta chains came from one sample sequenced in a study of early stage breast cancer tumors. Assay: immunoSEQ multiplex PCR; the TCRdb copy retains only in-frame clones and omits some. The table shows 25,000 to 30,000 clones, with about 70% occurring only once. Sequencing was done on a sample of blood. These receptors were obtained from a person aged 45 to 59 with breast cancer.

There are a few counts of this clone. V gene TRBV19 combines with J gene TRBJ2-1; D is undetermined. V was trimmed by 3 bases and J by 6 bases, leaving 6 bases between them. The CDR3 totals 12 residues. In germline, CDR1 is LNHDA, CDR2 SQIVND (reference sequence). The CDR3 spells CASSILANEQFF. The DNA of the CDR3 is TGTGCCAGTAGTATCCTGGCCAATGAGCAGTTCTTC.

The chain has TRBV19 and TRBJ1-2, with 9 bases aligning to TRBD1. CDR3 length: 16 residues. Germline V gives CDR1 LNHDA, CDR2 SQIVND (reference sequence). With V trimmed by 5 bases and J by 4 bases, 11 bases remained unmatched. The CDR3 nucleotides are TGTGCCAGTAGTGCATCACAGGGGGCCGGGGGCTATGGCTACACCTTC. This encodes CASSASQGAGGYGYTF.